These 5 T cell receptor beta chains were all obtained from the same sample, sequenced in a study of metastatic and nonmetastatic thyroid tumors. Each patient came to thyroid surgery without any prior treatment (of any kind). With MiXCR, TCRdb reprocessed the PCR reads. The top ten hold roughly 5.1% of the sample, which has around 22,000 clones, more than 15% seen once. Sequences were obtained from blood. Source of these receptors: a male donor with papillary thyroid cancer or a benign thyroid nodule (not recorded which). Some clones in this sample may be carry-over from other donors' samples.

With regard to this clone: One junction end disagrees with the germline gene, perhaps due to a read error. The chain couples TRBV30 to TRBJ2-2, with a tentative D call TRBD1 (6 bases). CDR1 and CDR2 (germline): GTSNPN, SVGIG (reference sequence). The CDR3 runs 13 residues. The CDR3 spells CAWSQWGLGQLFF. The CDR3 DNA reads TGTGCCTGGAGCCAGTGGGGGCTCGGGCAGCTGTTTTTT.

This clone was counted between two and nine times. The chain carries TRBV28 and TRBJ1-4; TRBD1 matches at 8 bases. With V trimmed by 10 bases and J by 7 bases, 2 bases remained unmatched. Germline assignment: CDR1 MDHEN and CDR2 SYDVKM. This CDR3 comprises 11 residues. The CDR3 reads CATGGGEKLFF. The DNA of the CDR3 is TGTGCCACAGGGGGCGGTGAAAAACTGTTTTTT. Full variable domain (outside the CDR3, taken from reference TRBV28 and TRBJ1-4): DVKVTQSSRYLVKRTGEKVFLECVQDMDHENMFWYRQDPGLGLRLIYFSYDVKMKEKGDIPEGYSVSREKKERFSLILESASTNQTSMYLCATGGGEKLFFGSGTQLSVL.

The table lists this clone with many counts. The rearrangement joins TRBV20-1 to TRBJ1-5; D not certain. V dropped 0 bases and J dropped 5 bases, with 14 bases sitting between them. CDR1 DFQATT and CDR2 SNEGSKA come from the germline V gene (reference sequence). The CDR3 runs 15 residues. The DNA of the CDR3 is TGCAGTGCTAGAGATAAGGTGGCTGCGGATCAGCCCCAGCATTTT. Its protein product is CSARDKVAADQPQHF.

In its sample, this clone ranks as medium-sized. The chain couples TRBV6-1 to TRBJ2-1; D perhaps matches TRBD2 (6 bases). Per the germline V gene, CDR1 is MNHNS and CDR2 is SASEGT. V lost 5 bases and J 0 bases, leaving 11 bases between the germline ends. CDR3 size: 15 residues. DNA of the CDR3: TGTGCCAGCAGTCTAGGGACTCACTCCTACAATGAGCAGTTCTTC. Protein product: CASSLGTHSYNEQFF.

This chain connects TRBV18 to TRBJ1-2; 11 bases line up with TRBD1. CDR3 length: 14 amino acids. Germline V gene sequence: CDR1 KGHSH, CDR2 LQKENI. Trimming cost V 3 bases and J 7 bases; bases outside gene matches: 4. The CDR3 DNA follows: TGTGCCAGCTCACCGGGGACAGGGGGACGTGGCTACACCTTC. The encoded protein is CASSPGTGGRGYTF.